The 25 T cell receptor beta chains below all came from one sample that was sequenced in a study of cytomegalovirus exposure and HLA in healthy donors. TCRdb's table, derived via immunoSEQ multiplex PCR, lists solely in-frame clones and lacks some. Of approximately 150,000 clones in the sample, 80% to 90% were seen once. The sequenced sample consisted of PBMCs. These receptors were collected from a young woman in good health and CMV-seronegative.

The rearrangement links TRBV7-6 to TRBJ2-7; 11 bases line up with TRBD1. Germline V lookup: CDR1 SGHVS, CDR2 FNYEAQ. Losses at the gene ends were 4 bases for V and 3 bases for J; bases not matched to a gene: 2. CDR3 length: 14 amino acids. This CDR3 is CASSWGTGGYEQYF. The CDR3 nucleotides read TGTGCCAGCAGCTGGGGGACAGGGGGCTACGAGCAGTACTTC.

The table lists this clone with a count of one. This sequence joins TRBV25-1 and TRBJ1-1; D remains unclear. V was clipped by 5 bases and J by 6 bases, with 7 bases between them. The V gene's germline CDR1 is MGHDK and CDR2 SYGVNS. CDR3 length: 11 amino acids. This CDR3 is CASSLGAEAFF. The CDR3 bases are TGTGCCAGCAGTTTAGGAGCTGAAGCTTTCTTT.

The chain uses TRBV5-6 and TRBJ1-6; the D is unclear. The CDR3 has 15 amino acids. The germline V gene encodes CDR1 SGHDT and CDR2 YYEEEE. Trimming took 2 bases from V and 0 from J, leaving 6 bases between them. CDR3 in DNA: TGTGCCAGCAGCTTCGGTCCCTCCTATAATTCACCCCTCCACTTT. Translation gives CASSFGPSYNSPLHF.

This chain connects TRBV6-4 to TRBJ2-3; 7 positions match TRBD1. The V gene's germline CDR1 is MRHNA and CDR2 SNTAGT. The CDR3 length is 15 residues. The ends lost 0 bases at V and 2 bases at J; junction bases unmatched: 2. CDR3 DNA: TGTGCCAGCAGTGACTCAGGGGGCAACACAGATACGCAGTATTTT. It specifies CASSDSGGNTDTQYF.

This clone occurred once. The chain employs TRBV11-2 and TRBJ2-7; a weak D match, TRBD1 (6 bases). Germline CDR1 reads SGHAT; CDR2 reads FQNNGV. The CDR3 runs 15 residues. V shed 3 bases and J shed 3 bases, with 15 bases lying between them. CDR3 nucleotide sequence: TGTGCCAGCAGCTTCACTGCCGGACAGCTCTACGAGCAGTACTTC. Protein product: CASSFTAGQLYEQYF.

The chain links TRBV6-5 to TRBJ1-2; 7 bases are a match to TRBD1. CDR1 and CDR2 from the germline V gene are MNHEY and SVGAGI. The CDR3 loop spans 16 amino acids. J gave up 4 bases and V 2 bases, and 10 bases lay outside the gene matches. The CDR3 sequence: CASSYPTGYGLYGYTF. The CDR3 bases are TGTGCCAGCAGTTACCCGACAGGGTACGGACTCTATGGCTACACCTTC.

The chain recombines TRBV29-1 with TRBJ2-1, with a weak D call TRBD1 (5 bases). There are 13 residues in the CDR3. The germline V gene has CDR1 SQVTM and CDR2 ANQGSEA. Trimming pared 6 bases from V and 3 bases from J, leaving 12 bases between. DNA for the CDR3: TGCAGCGTGACAGCGTACAACTACAATGAGCAGTTCTTC. This encodes CSVTAYNYNEQFF.

This chain connects TRBV19 to TRBJ2-7, with D perhaps matching TRBD1 (5 bases). CDR1 is LNHDA and CDR2 is SQIVND in the germline V gene (reference sequence). The CDR3 sequence is 13 residues long. The V end was cut by 3 bases, the J end by 0 bases, with 6 bases between. Here the CDR3 reads CASSIQGSYEQYF. CDR3 in DNA: TGTGCCAGTAGTATCCAGGGCTCCTACGAGCAGTACTTC.

The V gene is TRBV4-3, the J gene TRBJ2-3; D gene uncertain. The CDR3 consists of 16 residues. Per germline, CDR1 LGHNA and CDR2 YSLEER. V was shortened by 3 bases and J by 0 bases, with 13 bases between the two germline ends. CDR3 amino acids: CASSHIAESSTDTQYF. In nucleotides, the CDR3 is TGCGCCAGCAGCCATATTGCGGAAAGTAGCACAGATACGCAGTATTTT.

This rearrangement joins TRBV7-6 to TRBJ2-3; 9 nucleotides agree with TRBD2. The length of the CDR3 is 16 residues. The germline V gene encodes CDR1 SGHVS and CDR2 FNYEAQ. The ends lost 5 bases at V and 7 bases at J; junction bases unmatched: 13. The CDR3 nucleotides read TGTGCCAGCAGCCACAATGGGCGGGGGGGCCTCTATACGCAGTATTTT. It codes for CASSHNGRGGLYTQYF.

The count of this clone is one. CDR3 nucleotide sequence: TGTGCCAGCAGCAGGAGCGGGGAAGACTACAATGAGCAGTTCTTC. Translated, it gives CASSRSGEDYNEQFF. The rearrangement uses TRBV6-4 and TRBJ2-1; 7 positions match TRBD2. The CDR3 spans 15 residues. V gave up 6 bases and J gave up 3 bases; unmatched junction bases: 8. Per the germline V gene, CDR1 is MRHNA and CDR2 is SNTAGT.

This chain uses TRBV9 with TRBJ2-1, with a tentative D call TRBD1 (5 bases). V lost 0 bases and J lost 6, with 10 bases in between. Germline V gene sequence: CDR1 SGDLS, CDR2 YYNGEE. The CDR3 has 14 amino acids. CDR3 residues: CASSVGAGLNEQFF. The DNA of the CDR3 is TGTGCCAGCAGCGTAGGCGCAGGGCTCAATGAGCAGTTCTTC.

The genes are TRBV11-3 and TRBJ2-4; 8 nucleotides align to TRBD2. The CDR3 sequence is 15 residues long. J was trimmed by 2 bases and V by 11 bases; bases with no gene match: 11. From germline, CDR1 is SGHNT and CDR2 YENEEA. The CDR3 protein is CAGSGGKTSKNIQYF. As DNA, the CDR3 is TGTGCCGGATCGGGGGGGAAAACGTCCAAAAACATTCAGTACTTC.

This chain uses TRBV5-1 with TRBJ2-7; 7 nucleotides match TRBD1. The CDR3 spans 17 residues. V shed 4 bases and J 2 bases; nucleotides not matched to a gene: 15. Germline V gives CDR1 SGHRS, CDR2 YFSETQ. The CDR3 DNA is TGCGCCAGCAGCCCCATAGGGGGCTCCTTGAATGCCTACGAGCAGTACTTC. It is translated as CASSPIGGSLNAYEQYF.

V is TRBV27 and J is TRBJ1-5; 7 bases are a match to TRBD1. Germline assignment: CDR1 MNHEY and CDR2 SMNVEV (reference sequence). This CDR3 is 15 amino acids long. The V gene end was trimmed by 5 bases and the J gene end by 1 base; junction bases not matched to a gene: 5. The CDR3 reads CASSQQGRSNQPQHF. The DNA for the CDR3 is TGTGCCAGCAGTCAACAGGGGCGGAGCAATCAGCCCCAGCATTTT.

The chain joins TRBV5-4 to TRBJ1-2; 7 nucleotides match TRBD1. Germline trimming cut 5 bases from V and 3 bases from J; bases unmatched to any gene: 4. The germline V gene encodes CDR1 SGHNT and CDR2 YYREEE (reference sequence). The CDR3 is 13 amino acids. CDR3 loop: CASRHGTDYGYTF. Written as DNA, the CDR3 is TGTGCCAGCAGACATGGGACAGACTATGGCTACACCTTC.

J is TRBJ2-2 and V is TRBV4-2; tentatively, D is TRBD1 (6 bases). Germline CDR1 LGHNA, CDR2 YNFKEQ. V was cut by 3 bases and J by 4 bases, with 24 bases left in between. The CDR3 is 19 residues long. The CDR3 nucleotides read TGTGCCAGCAGCCACATAGGTCCTACCAGGGGTTCTGTCACCGGGGAGCTGTTTTTT. Translation: CASSHIGPTRGSVTGELFF.

This sequence joins TRBV6-4 and TRBJ2-5, with 12 bases identical to TRBD2. Unmatched junction bases numbered 8, after V lost 6 bases and J lost 0 bases. Looked up from germline, CDR1 is MRHNA and CDR2 is SNTAGT. This CDR3 spans 17 amino acids. The CDR3 DNA is TGTGCCAGCAGGAACAAACTAGCGGGGGGTTACCAAGAGACCCAGTACTTC. Residues: CASRNKLAGGYQETQYF.

The genes are TRBV9 and TRBJ2-1; D is perhaps TRBD2 (7 bases). The V end lost 0 bases, the J end lost 7 bases, and 14 bases lay between the germline ends. The V gene's germline CDR1 is SGDLS and CDR2 YYNGEE. The CDR3 is 15 amino acids. The CDR3 bases are TGTGCCAGCAGCGTAGAGGGGGTCGGGGGGAATGAGCAGTTCTTC. This codes for CASSVEGVGGNEQFF.

This clone was counted a single time. The genes are TRBV6-6 and TRBJ1-2; 8 bases are shared with TRBD1. The junction had 3 bases not matched to a gene; V was cut back by 6 bases and J by 0 bases. CDR1 and CDR2 (germline): MNHNY, SVGAGI (reference sequence). This CDR3 is built from 14 residues. CDR3 DNA sequence: TGTGCCAGCAGCCCGGACAGGGCTAACTATGGCTACACCTTC. Residues: CASSPDRANYGYTF.

V is TRBV11-2 and J is TRBJ2-7, with 9 nucleotides matching TRBD2. Trimming removed 5 bases from V and 6 bases from J; junction bases left unmatched: 14. This CDR3 spans 16 amino acids. CDR1 is SGHAT and CDR2 is FQNNGV in the germline V gene. The CDR3 nucleotides read TGTGCCAGCAGCCCCGTGGGATTAGCGGGGGTACGCGAGCAGTACTTC. Translating gives CASSPVGLAGVREQYF. Looking up the rest from reference TRBV11-2 and TRBJ2-7 gives the full variable domain: EAGVAQSPRYKIIEKRQSVAFWCNPISGHATLYWYQQILGQGPKLLIQFQNNGVVDDSQLPKDRFSAERLKGVDSTLKIQPAKLEDSAVYLCASSPVGLAGVREQYFGPGTRLTVT.

The V gene is TRBV19, the J gene TRBJ1-1, with a tentative D call TRBD1 (6 bases). Germline V lookup: CDR1 LNHDA, CDR2 SQIVND (reference sequence). V shed 5 bases and J shed 3 bases, with 16 bases lying between them. This CDR3 spans 15 amino acids. The CDR3 bases are TGTGCCAGTAGTCGTGGACAGATCCGGCACACTGAAGCTTTCTTT. Its protein product is CASSRGQIRHTEAFF. Looking up the rest from reference TRBV19 and TRBJ1-1 gives the full variable domain: DGGITQSPKYLFRKEGQNVTLSCEQNLNHDAMYWYRQDPGQGLRLIYYSQIVNDFQKGDIAEGYSVSREKKESFPLTVTSAQKNPTAFYLCASSRGQIRHTEAFFGQGTRLTVV.

The genes are TRBV10-3 and TRBJ1-2, with 7 bases aligning to TRBD1. This CDR3 has 15 amino acids. Germline loops: CDR1 ENHRY, CDR2 SYGVKD. V lost 0 bases to trimming and J lost 1 base; unmatched junction nucleotides: 2. Here the CDR3 reads CAISESGQLNYGYTF. The CDR3 DNA reads TGTGCCATCAGTGAGTCGGGACAGCTTAACTATGGCTACACCTTC.

This sequence joins TRBV5-1 and TRBJ2-7; TRBD1 matches at 8 bases. The CDR3 extends over 15 amino acids. The junction had 7 bases not matched to a gene; V was cut back by 2 bases and J by 3 bases. In germline, CDR1 is SGHRS, CDR2 YFSETQ. CDR3 region: CASSLTGGVSYEQYF. The CDR3 region has the DNA TGCGCCAGCAGCTTAACAGGGGGTGTCAGCTACGAGCAGTACTTC.

This clone has only one observation. V and J are TRBV29-1 and TRBJ2-7, with D maybe TRBD1 (5 bases). V lost 5 bases to trimming and J lost 2 bases, with 10 bases between them. CDR1 SQVTM and CDR2 ANQGSEA come from the germline V gene. This CDR3 region has 12 residues. Written as DNA, the CDR3 is TGCAGCGTTATAAGGGGTACCTACGAGCAGTACTTC. It is translated as CSVIRGTYEQYF.